This T cell receptor beta chain was recorded in a study of blood T cell repertoires in COVID-19 (dated by TCRdb to the early 2020s). A note on the overall study: Samples covering the acute and convalescent phases of COVID-19 were provided by collaborators in the United States, Italy and Spain. The material from the prospective study consisted of cDNA or gDNA derived from T cells, B-cell-depleted T cells, or PBMCs. Subjects who had been exposed to COVID-19, were actively infected with it, or had recovered from it provided the deeply sampled blood TCRbeta repertoires that made up the dataset. The repertoires were released in a freely available public database intended as a resource for research on the immune response to SARS-CoV-2. Samples were obtained from the ongoing ImmuneRACE study (first 160 participants) and from 1,200 or so subjects provided by 6 global collaborators. The sample metadata nearly always contained a de-identified subject ID, COVID-19 status, age in years and sex. Where available, HLA class I and class II types were taken from metadata supplied by the sample provider and were not determined by assay-based typing.

Beyond this particular receptor, the publication reports: Clinical and demographic metadata were provided uncurated, with the amount varying by source and participant.

Regarding this clone: Its target antigen remains unknown. It has no much larger one-base neighbor in the sample; base qualities were not kept.

From its cysteine to its phenylalanine, the CDR3 spans 19 amino acids. Only CDR3 DNA is held: 57 bases, read in frame from base 1. Taken from the germline V gene, the CDR1 and CDR2 loops are LGHNT and FRNRAP. V loses 6 bases at its end and J loses 0 bases; junction bases beyond the gene matches: 14. Collaborating institutions collected whole blood in K2EDTA tubes following their own protocols. For TCRbeta analysis, collaborators shipped samples as frozen whole blood, isolated PBMCs, or DNA extracted from either of those sample types. TCRbeta CDR3 regions were amplified from genomic DNA using the immunoSEQ Assay, a bias-controlled multiplex PCR. On the authors' methods: The number of nucleated cells in each sample was estimated by amplification of reference gene primers within the assay. Sequence reads were collapsed and filtered to measure the absolute abundance of every unique TCRbeta CDR3 rearrangement. For each sample, productive Simpson clonality was calculated as the square root of Simpson's diversity index over productive rearrangements. TCRdb limited this immuneACCESS table to in-frame rearrangements with V and J called. A share of clones is missing; checked studies link under half to unresolved V genes, and the rest is unexplained. The V and J calls and clone size were taken over from that table, and D and trimming were inferred from the DNA. Here the sample has about 27,000 clones; about 90% occur a single time. The top ten constitute 2.5% to 3.5% of the sample.

Sequencing input: peripheral blood. The V and J genes are TRBV12-5 and TRBJ2-6, and 7 bases in between align with TRBD1. The sequence was obtained from a human donor in a cohort sampled during active COVID-19. The CDR3 is CASGFIPGQLLSGANVLTF. The DNA sequence reads TGTGCTAGTGGCTTTATCCCGGGACAGCTCCTCTCTGGGGCCAACGTCCTGACTTTC.